The 17 T cell receptor beta chains below come from one sample, sequenced in a study of Graves' ophthalmopathy and Graves' hyperthyroidism. The sequenced template was RNA, covering the TCR beta CDR3 region. HTBI primers served in a first-round RT-PCR, which a second-round multiplex PCR followed. TCRdb ran MiXCR on the multiplex PCR reads and lists one entry per CDR3 protein. Of about 58,000 distinct CDR3 sequences in the sample, around 50% were seen once. The sequencing sample was made of peripheral blood. The source is an adult woman with Graves' ophthalmopathy.

On this clonotype: A much larger clone sits a single nucleotide away, making a read error possible. J is TRBJ2-3 and V is TRBV3-1; D unclear. This CDR3 contains 16 residues. V was clipped by 1 base and J by 5 bases, with 16 bases between them. Germline V lookup: CDR1 LGHDT, CDR2 YNNKEL (reference sequence). The chain's CDR3 is CASSQGGTGGRDTQYF. The CDR3 coding sequence is TGTGCCAGCAGCCAAGGAGGAACTGGCGGAAGAGATACGCAGTATTTT.

This clonotype was recorded at least ten times. This chain connects TRBV20-1 to TRBJ2-1, with TRBD2 matching over 7 bases. The CDR3 contains 14 residues. Germline trimming cut 5 bases from V and 2 bases from J; bases unmatched to any gene: 6. The germline V gene encodes CDR1 DFQATT and CDR2 SNEGSKA (reference sequence). The CDR3 is CSAASGITYNEQFF. CDR3 nucleotides: TGCAGTGCTGCCAGCGGGATAACCTACAATGAGCAGTTCTTC.

This clonotype has ten or more counts. This CDR3 is CASSYLGQTYEQYF. Here the CDR3 DNA reads TGTGCCAGCAGTTACTTGGGACAGACCTACGAGCAGTACTTC. The rearrangement uses TRBV6-5 and TRBJ2-7; 7 nucleotides match TRBD1. The junction had 2 bases not matched to a gene; V was cut back by 1 base and J by 2 bases. Germline lookup yields CDR1 MNHEY and CDR2 SVGAGI. The CDR3 covers 14 residues.

Ten or more counts support this clonotype. The chain couples TRBV5-1 to TRBJ2-4; unclear D gene. Germline V gives CDR1 SGHRS, CDR2 YFSETQ. The ends were cut back, 0 bases at V and 11 bases at J, with 15 bases in the middle. This CDR3 contains 14 residues. DNA for the CDR3: TGCGCCAGCAGCTTGGGGTCCCCCGAAGTTTTTCAGTACTTC. It codes for CASSLGSPEVFQYF. Filled out from reference TRBV5-1 and TRBJ2-4, the complete variable domain reads KAGVTQTPRYLIKTRGQQVTLSCSPISGHRSVSWYQQTPGQGLQFLFEYFSETQRNKGNFPGRFSGRQFSNSRSEMNVSTLELGDSALYLCASSLGSPEVFQYFGAGTRLSVL.

The genes are TRBV20-1 and TRBJ2-2; 11 bases align to TRBD1. This CDR3 contains 14 residues. V lost 6 bases and J lost 4; bases outside the gene matches: 4. Germline CDR1 and CDR2: DFQATT and SNEGSKA (reference sequence). The CDR3 coding sequence is TGCAGTGCCACAGGGACAGGGGGCACCGGGGAGCTGTTTTTT. It yields the protein CSATGTGGTGELFF.

This rearrangement joins TRBV7-2 to TRBJ2-3, with a tentative D call TRBD1 (7 bases). There are 18 residues in the CDR3. V lost 1 base to trimming and J lost 2 bases, with 19 bases between them. From germline, CDR1 is SGHTA and CDR2 FQGNSA. CDR3 in amino acids: CASSLDSQGEAPTDTQYF. CDR3 DNA: TGTGCCAGCAGCTTAGATTCCCAGGGGGAGGCACCCACAGATACGCAGTATTTT.

The chain uses TRBV19 and TRBJ2-2, with TRBD1 identical over 7 bases. The CDR3 loop spans 15 amino acids. Germline values: CDR1 LNHDA, CDR2 SQIVND (reference sequence). Trimming took 2 bases from V and 4 from J; bases not matched to a gene: 4. The CDR3 spells CASSISGTATGELFF. DNA of the CDR3: TGTGCCAGTAGTATATCCGGGACAGCCACCGGGGAGCTGTTTTTT.

This clonotype was picked up many times. The V gene is TRBV2, the J gene TRBJ1-5; 8 positions agree with TRBD1. The CDR3 runs 12 residues. Germline CDR1 and CDR2: SNHLY and FYNNEI. Trimming removed 7 bases from V and 8 bases from J; junction bases left unmatched: 4. The CDR3 sequence is CASTQGAKPQHF. The DNA for the CDR3 is TGTGCCAGCACCCAGGGGGCAAAGCCCCAGCATTTT.

In this sample, this clonotype turned up many times. The chain employs TRBV6-2 or TRBV6-3 and TRBJ2-1, with TRBD1 as a possible D gene (6 bases). The CDR3 length is 15 residues. The V and J ends lost 6 bases and 0 bases respectively, with 12 bases between them. Germline CDR1 and CDR2: MNHEY and SVGEGT. CDR3 nucleotide sequence: TGTGCCAGCAGAGAGGACAGCAGCTCCTACAATGAGCAGTTCTTC. It codes for CASREDSSSYNEQFF.

This clonotype was found many times. The chain is built from TRBV5-1 and TRBJ2-7; no clear D gene. The CDR3 spans 12 residues. CDR1 and CDR2 (germline): SGHRS, YFSETQ. V was cut by 2 bases and J by 6 bases, with 9 bases left in between. The CDR3 DNA follows: TGCGCCAGCAGCTTTTATAGCACCGAGCAGTACTTC. Translated, it gives CASSFYSTEQYF.

The V call is TRBV6-1, the J call TRBJ2-6; possible D gene TRBD2, 5 bases. V was pared by 5 bases and J by 6 bases, with 11 bases between. Germline V gene data show CDR1 as MNHNS and CDR2 as SASEGT. This CDR3 comprises 14 residues. This CDR3 is CASSMSGVANVLTF. CDR3 in DNA: TGTGCCAGCAGTATGTCCGGGGTGGCCAACGTCCTGACTTTC.

As to this clonotype: This may come from a read error, since a much larger clone is one base off. This sequence joins TRBV24-1 and TRBJ1-3; D is uncertain. The CDR3 runs 13 residues. Deletions cut 4 bases from V and 2 bases from J, with 5 bases between. Germline V gene data show CDR1 as KGHDR and CDR2 as SFDVKD. CDR3 sequence: CATSEYAGNTIYF. The CDR3 coding sequence is TGTGCCACCAGTGAATACGCTGGAAACACCATATATTTT.

This chain links TRBV2 with TRBJ2-5, with D possibly TRBD2 on 5 matching bases. The CDR3 has 14 amino acids. CDR1 is SNHLY and CDR2 is FYNNEI in the germline V gene. Trimming removed 7 bases from V and 3 bases from J, with 15 bases in between. In DNA form, the CDR3 reads TGTGCCAGCAAAGAGGGCCTGGCAAAAGAGACCCAGTACTTC. It encodes CASKEGLAKETQYF.

This clonotype was picked up many times. V is TRBV20-1 and J is TRBJ1-4; the match to TRBD1 covers 9 bases. Germline CDR1 reads DFQATT; CDR2 reads SNEGSKA (reference sequence). This CDR3 is 16 amino acids long. Trimming took 2 bases from V and 5 from J; bases not matched to a gene: 9. CDR3 sequence: CSARTTGQGINEKLFF. CDR3 sequence (DNA): TGCAGTGCTAGAACAACAGGACAGGGGATCAATGAAAAACTGTTTTTT.

V and J are TRBV29-1 and TRBJ2-1, with a tentative D call TRBD1 (5 bases). Germline-derived CDR1 and CDR2 are SQVTM and ANQGSEA. The CDR3 has 12 residues. As DNA, the CDR3 is TGCAGTTCTGGACGGGCAGGGAATGAGCAGTTCTTC. As protein: CSSGRAGNEQFF.

The chain employs TRBV7-3 and TRBJ2-7; 10 bases fit TRBD2. Per the germline V gene, CDR1 is SGHTA and CDR2 is FQGTGA. Trimming removed 10 bases from V and 2 bases from J; junction bases left unmatched: 11. This CDR3 contains 15 residues. The CDR3 DNA reads TGTGCCAACCTCCATGGAGCGGGAGGGACCTACGAGCAGTACTTC. Protein: CANLHGAGGTYEQYF.

The chain recombines TRBV20-1 with TRBJ2-1, with D perhaps matching TRBD2 (6 bases). This CDR3 is built from 15 residues. V was clipped by 0 bases and J by 5 bases, with 14 bases between them. CDR1 is DFQATT and CDR2 is SNEGSKA in the germline V gene (reference sequence). Here the CDR3 reads CSARDPGSGNNEQFF. CDR3 in DNA: TGCAGTGCTAGAGATCCCGGGAGTGGCAACAATGAGCAGTTCTTC.